The sequence of this TCR beta chain was determined in a study of cytomegalovirus exposure and HLA in healthy donors (dated by TCRdb to about 2017). In terms of the full investigation: An earlier analysis of 550 to 700 of the donors reported about 290 Gb of sequence data and 117 million unique TCR beta sequences from 150 million to 200 million T cells. High-throughput TCR immunosequencing, statistical association of individual TCRs with disease status, and machine learning were combined to predict cytomegalovirus infection status. To study patterns of TCR occurrence, a later analysis re-analyzed previously published TCR beta repertoires from around 670 donors and added high-resolution HLA genotyping. Donor age, sex, ethnicity and CMV serostatus were compiled alongside the repertoire data. Several DR-DQ haplotypes were treated as single units for association and clustering because of strong linkage in the cohort. A later genetic analysis used genome-wide SNP genotypes for about 65% of the 666 donors, treating that subset as a discovery cohort. All discovery cohort repertoires had been generated using a single sequencing platform. Rather than drawing on any new phenotypic data, the later analysis identified candidate immune exposures from TCR beta sequences and the way those sequences occurred across donors. The aim of the study was to test whether cataloging public T cell receptors could identify signatures of past pathogen exposure. An early release that covered about 600 HLA-typed donors contained approximately 290 gigabases of sequencing data and around 80 million unique TCR sequences. To decide whether each TCR beta V gene segment behaved as functional or pseudogenic, an earlier analysis of 587 of the donors relied on high-throughput TCR beta sequencing. Typing coverage varied by locus: roughly 629-630 donors for A, B, C, DRB1 and DQB1; some 520 for DQA1; over 600 for DPA1; approximately 490 for DPB1. The genetic ancestry cluster associated with self-reported Caucasian donors included 81% of the roughly 400 genotyped donors. Along with the approximately 650-subject first cohort, a separate validation cohort of over a hundred different subjects was used. Among about 400 genotyped donors of the cohort, an average of approximately 200,000 unique TCR beta nucleotide sequences was sequenced per donor, of which about 18% were non-productive. The study profiled the T cell repertoires of approximately 700 subjects by immunosequencing and related them to cytomegalovirus serostatus. HLA typing covered class I and class II loci at four-digit resolution.

The cohort was made up of under 800 healthy bone marrow donors. All cohort members were sampled while nominally healthy, although unrecorded immune exposures were likely present. The donor tested CMV seronegative, placing the donor among the approximately 400 seronegative members of the cohort. Each donor provided a peripheral blood sample, and peripheral blood mononuclear cells were used for TCR beta sequencing. The Qiagen DNeasy Blood Extraction Kit was used to extract genomic DNA from the blood cell samples. On this clone itself: Its antigen specificity is not known. No clone much larger than this one lies a single base away; base qualities are absent.

Its CDR3 holds 15 amino acids, cysteine through phenylalanine. The entry retains the CDR3 DNA only, 45 bases that are in frame from base 1. V is shortened by 3 bases, J by 0 bases, and the region joining them spans 11 bases. From the germline V gene (reference sequence), CDR1 is GTSNPN and CDR2 is SVGIG. The paper as a whole reports these results and caveats: Linkage disequilibrium might explain the correlated functional status among segregating V segments, but an unknown experimental factor could not be ruled out. In a later analysis, TCR association rates were found to vary across HLA loci, with the most associated TCRs seen for DRB1 alleles and the fewest for HLA-C alleles. A group of highly shared sequence variants was considered likely to be a technical artifact of the sequencing pipeline. A further reported finding was that TCR beta sequences accurately predicted the HLA-A and HLA-B alleles for most subjects in the first cohort. In both the original and validation cohorts, the classifier was reported to diagnose cytomegalovirus status with high specificity and sensitivity. In an earlier analysis of some 540 of the donors, most TCR beta V segments appeared in productive rearrangements about 87% or about 30% of the time, broadly matching IMGT annotations. In this cohort, only TCR beta chains were sequenced, and detectable features were limited by the absence of alpha or paired-chain data. Most CMV-associated TCR beta chains appeared to be HLA-restricted in a later analysis, and the HLA associations seemed to be driven largely by CMV exposure. Specific HLA alleles were associated with more than 15,000 TCR beta sequences at a false discovery rate of 0.05 in a later analysis. The presence/absence analyses assumed that sequencing depth was roughly uniform across donors, and that assumption may not be true. In a later analysis, several top co-occurrence clusters were reported to appear linked to parvovirus B19, influenza, CMV and Epstein-Barr virus. The 87-base-pair reads could not distinguish some IMGT-functional V segments, including TRBV6-2 and TRBV6-3, so those segments were excluded. In a later genetic analysis, a missense DCLRE1C variant was associated with V-gene and J-gene trimming of TCR beta chains, and the association was replicated in an independent cohort. According to the authors, the approach could potentially be generalized to other disease states and immunological phenotypes. A few of the identified cytomegalovirus-associated TCR beta chains were confirmed in vitro to be specific for cytomegalovirus antigens. Some 16 rarely observed V segments, including chromosome 9 orphons, were excluded from the earlier analysis of a few hundred of the donors because counts were too low. A total of 164 TCR beta chains were listed by the study as associated with cytomegalovirus. Assigning TCR associations to individual alleles was difficult when HLA alleles, especially DR and DQ, strongly co-occurred. Most TCR sequences were seen in very few donors, while some public TCRs were found in many individuals. In a later analysis, HLA-associated TCR beta chains showed more clonal expansion and lower generation probabilities than non-associated chains that were equally common. In a later genetic analysis, fewer N-insertions in productive TCRs were reported among donors in an Asian-associated ancestry cluster than the roughly 640-donor mean. Because HLA typing was missing for some donors at each locus, association tests included only the typed subset. The only immune exposure information available for the cohort was CMV serostatus.

The library was obtained by the immunoSEQ multiplex PCR assay. For the multiplex PCR, a mixture combining 60 forward primers for TCR Vbeta segments and 13 reverse primers for TCR Jbeta segments was used. A multiplex PCR assay on genomic DNA amplified the CDR3 region of rearranged TCR beta genes. Amplified TCR beta libraries were sequenced as 87-base-pair reads on the Illumina HiSeq System. Per the source publication's procedure: A later analysis counted tens of millions of unique TCR beta chains across the roughly 700 repertoires, and 9 million to 14 million of these chains were shared by at least two donors. Raw reads were error-corrected and collapsed into unique sequences with a nearest-neighbor algorithm that merged closely related sequences to remove PCR and sequencing errors. Alignment of CDR3 sequences to IMGT reference sequences was used to assign V, D and J gene segments. For a sequence to be retained, a match of at least six nucleotides was required to both a V gene segment and a J gene segment. A rearrangement was called productive if the CDR3 had no stop codons and remained in frame with V and J, and every other rearrangement was called non-productive. CDR3 was defined according to IMGT convention as the region running from the second conserved V-encoded cysteine to the conserved J-encoded phenylalanine. Sequences without an unambiguous match to a single V gene segment were excluded from the earlier analysis of several hundred of the donors. In an earlier analysis of 587 of the donors, a V segment was called functional when productive rearrangements were above 56.7%, and segregating when the standard deviation between donors exceeded 5%. To diagnose cytomegalovirus status from the catalog of TCR beta chain sequences, a statistical classification framework was built. V and J gene assignment, in a later analysis, came from comparing TCR nucleotide sequences with IMGT/GENE-DB human TR gene sequences. A later analysis assigned CDR3 sequences and most-parsimonious VDJ recombination scenarios with the TCRdist pipeline. In a later analysis, every TCR beta chain was defined by the combination of its CDR3 amino acid sequence and its V-gene family, and reads without a unique V-gene family were dropped. To address suspected cross-contamination and a sequencing artifact, a later analysis removed some 620 highly shared, low-generation-probability nucleotide sequences. In a later analysis, a clonal expansion index was calculated for each public chain from normalized within-repertoire ranks of inferred template counts. A later analysis computed generation probabilities with a VDJ recombination model fitted to out-of-frame rearrangements, and checked the results against IGoR. In a later analysis, hypergeometric tests were used to score TCR-TCR, TCR-HLA and TCR-CMV co-occurrence, with a repertoire-size bias correction applied to TCR pairs. False discovery rates were estimated in a later analysis by permuting HLA or CMV assignments 20 times. In a later analysis, co-occurring TCRs were grouped using DBSCAN, and TCRdist sequence similarity was added for clustering within HLA-allele-positive subsets. Repertoires with fewer than 30,000 or more than 120,000 public chains, plus five repertoires with anomalous nucleotide sharing, were excluded from co-occurrence clustering. The clones in this table, taken by TCRdb from immuneACCESS, are in-frame only. Not every clone is retained; where verified, under half of the shortfall comes from an unresolved V gene, and the cause of the rest is unknown. The DNA was the basis for D and trimming; V, J and clone size are from that table. The sample contains around 180,000 clones, more than 85% of them found a single time. The biggest ten clones account for under 2% of the sample.

Rearrangement joined TRBV30 to TRBJ1-4; no confident D gene assignment can be made. This receptor was obtained from a young woman in good health and CMV-seronegative. Sample: PBMCs. The CDR3 is CAWRGGPATNEKLFF. The DNA sequence reads TGTGCCTGGAGAGGAGGCCCAGCAACTAATGAAAAACTGTTTTTT.